This T cell receptor beta chain emerged from a study of a mutant IDH1 vaccine in newly diagnosed glioma. In the study overall: Patients arrived already treated with radiotherapy, temozolomide, or both, most having had both.

As to this clone: Its target is not known.

Measured with immunoSEQ multiplex PCR; TCRdb has only the in-frame clones, and not every one. The sample contains about 48,000 clones, roughly four fifths of which appear only once. Stated time point: week 35, safety follow-up. It was 300 ug of mutant IDH1 20-mer peptide that made up each vaccine dose, given with topical imiquimod. This receptor was taken from a man aged 35-49 years with glioma. The sequencing used PBMCs, collected from a glioma patient whose treatment included an IDH1 peptide vaccine.

The CDR3 protein is CASSQVPSTGELFF. In DNA, the CDR3 is TGCGCCAGCAGCCAAGTTCCGTCCACCGGGGAGCTGTTTTTT. The chain carries TRBV4-3 and TRBJ2-2; D ambiguous. The V and J ends lost 1 base and 4 bases respectively, with 7 bases between them. The CDR3 is made up of 14 amino acids. The germline gives CDR1 LGHNA, CDR2 YSLEER.